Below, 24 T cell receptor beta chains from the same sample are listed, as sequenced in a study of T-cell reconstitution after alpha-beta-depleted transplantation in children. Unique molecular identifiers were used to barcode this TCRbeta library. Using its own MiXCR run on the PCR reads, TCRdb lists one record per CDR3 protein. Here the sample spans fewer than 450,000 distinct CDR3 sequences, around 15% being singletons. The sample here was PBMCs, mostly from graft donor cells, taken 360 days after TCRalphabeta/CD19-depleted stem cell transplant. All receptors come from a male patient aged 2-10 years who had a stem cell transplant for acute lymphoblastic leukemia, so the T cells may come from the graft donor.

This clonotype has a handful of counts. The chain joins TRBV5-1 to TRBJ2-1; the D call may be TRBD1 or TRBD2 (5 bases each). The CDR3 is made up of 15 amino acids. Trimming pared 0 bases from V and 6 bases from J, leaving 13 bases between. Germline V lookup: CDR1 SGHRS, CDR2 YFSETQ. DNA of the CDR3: TGCGCCAGCAGCTTGGTTTCGGGACCGAGCAATGAGCAGTTCTTC. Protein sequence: CASSLVSGPSNEQFF.

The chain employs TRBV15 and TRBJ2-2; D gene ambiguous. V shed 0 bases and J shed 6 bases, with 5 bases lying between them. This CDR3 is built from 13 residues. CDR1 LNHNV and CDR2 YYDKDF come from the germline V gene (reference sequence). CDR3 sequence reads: CATSRDFAGELFF. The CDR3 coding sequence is TGTGCCACCAGCAGAGATTTCGCCGGGGAGCTGTTTTTT. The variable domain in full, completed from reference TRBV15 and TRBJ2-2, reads DAMVIQNPRYQVTQFGKPVTLSCSQTLNHNVMYWYQQKSSQAPKLLFHYYDKDFNNEADTPDNFQSRRPNTSFCFLDIRSPGLGDTAMYLCATSRDFAGELFFGEGSRLTVL.

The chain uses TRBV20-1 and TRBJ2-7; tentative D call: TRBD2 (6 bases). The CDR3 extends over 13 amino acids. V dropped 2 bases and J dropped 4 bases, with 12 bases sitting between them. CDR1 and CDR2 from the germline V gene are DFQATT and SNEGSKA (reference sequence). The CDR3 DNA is TGCAGTGCTAGACACGGGAGCGGGTACGAGCAGTACTTC. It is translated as CSARHGSGYEQYF.

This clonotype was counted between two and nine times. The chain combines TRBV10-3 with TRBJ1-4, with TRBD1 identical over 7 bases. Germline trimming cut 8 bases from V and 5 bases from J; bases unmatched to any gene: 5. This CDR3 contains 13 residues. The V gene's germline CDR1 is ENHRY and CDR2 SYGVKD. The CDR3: CAIADRINEKLFF. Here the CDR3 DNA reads TGTGCCATCGCGGACAGGATAAATGAAAAACTGTTTTTT.

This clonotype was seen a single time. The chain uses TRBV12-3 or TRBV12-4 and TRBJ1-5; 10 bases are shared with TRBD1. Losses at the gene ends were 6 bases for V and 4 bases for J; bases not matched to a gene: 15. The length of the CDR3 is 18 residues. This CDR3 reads CASSLRLPGQGKNQPQHF. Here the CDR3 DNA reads TGTGCCAGCAGCCTACGGTTGCCGGGACAGGGGAAGAATCAGCCCCAGCATTTT.

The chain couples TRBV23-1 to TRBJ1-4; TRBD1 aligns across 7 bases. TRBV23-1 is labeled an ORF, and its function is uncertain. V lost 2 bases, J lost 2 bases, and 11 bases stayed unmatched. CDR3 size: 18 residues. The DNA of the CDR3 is TGCGCCAGCAGTCAAAGAGGGGGCAGAGAATCTACTAATGAAAAACTGTTTTTT. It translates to CASSQRGGRESTNEKLFF.

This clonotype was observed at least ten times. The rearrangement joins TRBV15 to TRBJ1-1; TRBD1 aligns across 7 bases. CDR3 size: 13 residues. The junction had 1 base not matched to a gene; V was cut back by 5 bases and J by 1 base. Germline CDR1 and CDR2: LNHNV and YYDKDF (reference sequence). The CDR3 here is CATSWTGNTEAFF. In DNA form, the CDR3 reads TGTGCCACCAGCTGGACAGGGAACACTGAAGCTTTCTTT.

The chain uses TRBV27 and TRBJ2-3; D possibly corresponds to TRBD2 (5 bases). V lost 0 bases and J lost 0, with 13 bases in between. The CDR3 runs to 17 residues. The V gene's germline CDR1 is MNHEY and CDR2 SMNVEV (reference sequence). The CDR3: CASSLSPASLSTDTQYF. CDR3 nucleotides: TGTGCCAGCAGTTTATCGCCAGCTAGCCTCAGCACAGATACGCAGTATTTT.

The CDR3 reads CASSQARGGWNIQYF. The CDR3 DNA sequence: TGTGCCAGCAGCCAAGCTAGGGGGGGGTGGAACATTCAGTACTTC. The rearrangement uses TRBV3-1 and TRBJ2-4; D possibly corresponds to TRBD2 (7 bases). Between the trimmed V and J ends, which lost 1 base and 7 bases, there was a span of 14 bases. This CDR3 spans 15 amino acids. From germline, CDR1 is LGHDT and CDR2 YNNKEL (reference sequence).

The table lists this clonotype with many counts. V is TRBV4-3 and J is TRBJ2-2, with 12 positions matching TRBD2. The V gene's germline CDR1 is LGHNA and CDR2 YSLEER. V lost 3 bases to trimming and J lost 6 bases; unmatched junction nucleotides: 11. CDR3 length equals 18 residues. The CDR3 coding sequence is TGCGCCAGCAGCCACCGCCTTTGGACTAGCGGGGTCTCCGGGGAGCTGTTTTTT. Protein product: CASSHRLWTSGVSGELFF.

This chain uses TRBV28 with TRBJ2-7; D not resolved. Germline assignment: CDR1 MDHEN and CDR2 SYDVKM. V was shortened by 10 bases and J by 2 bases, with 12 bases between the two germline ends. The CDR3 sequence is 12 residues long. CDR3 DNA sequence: TGTGCCACAAAGGGCTCCCCCTACGAGCAGTACTTC. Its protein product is CATKGSPYEQYF.

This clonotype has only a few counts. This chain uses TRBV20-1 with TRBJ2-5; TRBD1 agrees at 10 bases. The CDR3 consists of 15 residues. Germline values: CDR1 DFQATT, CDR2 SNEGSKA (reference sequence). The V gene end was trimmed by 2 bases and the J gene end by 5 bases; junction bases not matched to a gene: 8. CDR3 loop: CSARQTGGAYETQYF. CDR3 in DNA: TGCAGTGCTAGACAGACAGGGGGCGCGTATGAGACCCAGTACTTC.

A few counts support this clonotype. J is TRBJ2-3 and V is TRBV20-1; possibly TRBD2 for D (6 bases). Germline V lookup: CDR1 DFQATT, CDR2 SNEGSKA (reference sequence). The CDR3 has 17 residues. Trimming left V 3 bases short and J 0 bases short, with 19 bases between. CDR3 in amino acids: CSASVGGSRPSTDTQYF. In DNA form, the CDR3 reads TGCAGTGCTAGTGTCGGAGGGTCTAGGCCTAGCACAGATACGCAGTATTTT.

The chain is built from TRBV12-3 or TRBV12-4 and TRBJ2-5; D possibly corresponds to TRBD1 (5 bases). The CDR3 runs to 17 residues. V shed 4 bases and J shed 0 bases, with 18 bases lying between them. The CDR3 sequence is CASSSLTDSWYQETQYF. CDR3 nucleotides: TGTGCCAGCAGTTCTCTTACCGACAGCTGGTACCAAGAGACCCAGTACTTC.

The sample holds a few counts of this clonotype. CDR3 bases: TGCAGCGTTGATTTAGAAGGGACTAGCGGGAGCTCCGGTCGCCTTACCGAAGAGACCCAGTACTTC. It is translated as CSVDLEGTSGSSGRLTEETQYF. The chain links TRBV29-1 to TRBJ2-5, with 14 positions matching TRBD2. Germline loops: CDR1 SQVTM, CDR2 ANQGSEA. J gave up 3 bases and V 3 bases, and 24 bases lay outside the gene matches. There are 22 residues in the CDR3. Drawing the rest from reference TRBV29-1 and TRBJ2-5, the complete variable domain is SAVISQKPSRDICQRGTSLTIQCQVDSQVTMMFWYRQQPGQSLTLIATANQGSEATYESGFVIDKFPISRPNLTFSTLTVSNMSPEDSSIYLCSVDLEGTSGSSGRLTEETQYFGPGTRLLVL.

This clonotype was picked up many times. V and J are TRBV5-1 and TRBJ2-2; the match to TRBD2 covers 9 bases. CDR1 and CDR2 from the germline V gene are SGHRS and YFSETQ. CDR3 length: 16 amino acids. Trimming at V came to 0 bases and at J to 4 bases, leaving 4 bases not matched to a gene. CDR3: CASSLASGVTTGELFF. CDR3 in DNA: TGCGCCAGCAGCTTGGCTAGCGGGGTAACCACCGGGGAGCTGTTTTTT.

CDR3 residues: CASSYGQGGYTF. The CDR3 bases are TGTGCCAGCAGTTATGGACAGGGTGGCTACACCTTC. The genes are TRBV6-5 and TRBJ1-2, with TRBD1 matching over 8 bases. This CDR3 has 12 amino acids. V was pared by 3 bases and J by 7 bases, with 1 base of the junction left unmatched. Germline V gives CDR1 MNHEY, CDR2 SVGAGI.

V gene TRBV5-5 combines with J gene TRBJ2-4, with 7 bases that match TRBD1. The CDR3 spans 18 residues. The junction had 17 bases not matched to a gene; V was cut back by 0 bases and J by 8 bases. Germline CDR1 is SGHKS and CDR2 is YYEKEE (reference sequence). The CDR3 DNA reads TGTGCCAGCAGCTTGGGGAGCCGGACTTGGGGACAGAAGGACATTCAGTACTTC. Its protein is CASSLGSRTWGQKDIQYF.

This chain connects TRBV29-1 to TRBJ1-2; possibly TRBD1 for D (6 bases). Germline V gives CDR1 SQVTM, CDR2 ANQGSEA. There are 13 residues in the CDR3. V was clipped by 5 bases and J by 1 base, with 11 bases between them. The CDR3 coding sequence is TGCAGCGTTCCGACAGGCTTTAACTATGGCTACACCTTC. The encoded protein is CSVPTGFNYGYTF.

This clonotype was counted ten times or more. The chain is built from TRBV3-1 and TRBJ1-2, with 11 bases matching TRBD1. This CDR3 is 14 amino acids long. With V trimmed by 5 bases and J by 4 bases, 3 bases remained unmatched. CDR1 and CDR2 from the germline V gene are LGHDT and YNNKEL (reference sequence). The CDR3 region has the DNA TGTGCCAGCAGCGAAGGGACAGGGGGCTATGGCTACACCTTC. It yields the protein CASSEGTGGYGYTF. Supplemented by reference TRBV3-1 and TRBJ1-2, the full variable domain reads DTAVSQTPKYLVTQMGNDKSIKCEQNLGHDTMYWYKQDSKKFLKIMFSYNNKELIINETVPNRFSPKSPDKAHLNLHINSLELGDSAVYFCASSEGTGGYGYTFGSGTRLTVV.

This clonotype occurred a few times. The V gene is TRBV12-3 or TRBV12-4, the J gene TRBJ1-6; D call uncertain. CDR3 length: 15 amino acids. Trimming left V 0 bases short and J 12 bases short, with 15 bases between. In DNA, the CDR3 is TGTGCCAGCAGTTTAGCTCCACCGGAGCTGGGACCCCTCCACTTT. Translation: CASSLAPPELGPLHF.

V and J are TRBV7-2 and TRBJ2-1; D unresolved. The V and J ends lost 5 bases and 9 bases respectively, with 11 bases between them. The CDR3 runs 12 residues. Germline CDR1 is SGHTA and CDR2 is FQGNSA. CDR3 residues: CASSPSRSEQFF. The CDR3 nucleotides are TGTGCCAGCAGCCCTAGTCGGTCTGAGCAGTTCTTC.

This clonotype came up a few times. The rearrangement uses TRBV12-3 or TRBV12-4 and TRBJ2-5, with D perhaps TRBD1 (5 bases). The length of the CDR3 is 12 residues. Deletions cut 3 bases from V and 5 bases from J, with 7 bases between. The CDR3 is CASSLTAETQYF. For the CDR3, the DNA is TGTGCCAGCAGTTTGACAGCGGAGACCCAGTACTTC.

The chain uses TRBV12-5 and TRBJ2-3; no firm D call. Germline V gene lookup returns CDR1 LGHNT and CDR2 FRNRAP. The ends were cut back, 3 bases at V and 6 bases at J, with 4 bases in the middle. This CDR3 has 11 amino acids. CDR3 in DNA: TGTGCTAGTGGTTTAAGTGATACGCAGTATTTT. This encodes CASGLSDTQYF.